The present TCR beta chain was sequenced within a study of T cells expressing NK-cell markers. Study-level background: Beta-chain profiling covered CD3+CD56+NKG2C+, CD3+CD56+NKG2C- and CD3+CD56-NKG2C+ sorted subsets.

TCRdb re-called the 5' RACE reads; every CDR3 protein appears as one record, without DNA. This repertoire comprises about half a million distinct CDR3 sequences; its ten largest clones make up 1.4%. Remarks on this clonotype: Its antigen is unidentified.

Study observations and caveats: There were a few donors in whom these clonotypes also led the CD3+CD56-NKG2C+ fraction. Each of roughly six donors carried dominant NKG2C+ clonotypes accounting for about 1.0-7.0% of CD8+ T cells.

This TCR derives from a woman between 45 and 60 years old in good health. Sequencing used blood T cells: a sorted CD56 or NKG2C T cell subset, CD4+ or CD8+ T cells, or bulk PBMC T cells (not recorded which).

This chain's CDR3 is CAIGGTGAFTGELFF. This chain joins TRBV10-3 and TRBJ2-2; TCRdb returns TRBD1, unconfirmable since there is no DNA. The CDR3 runs to 15 residues. Per the germline V gene, CDR1 is ENHRY and CDR2 is SYGVKD.